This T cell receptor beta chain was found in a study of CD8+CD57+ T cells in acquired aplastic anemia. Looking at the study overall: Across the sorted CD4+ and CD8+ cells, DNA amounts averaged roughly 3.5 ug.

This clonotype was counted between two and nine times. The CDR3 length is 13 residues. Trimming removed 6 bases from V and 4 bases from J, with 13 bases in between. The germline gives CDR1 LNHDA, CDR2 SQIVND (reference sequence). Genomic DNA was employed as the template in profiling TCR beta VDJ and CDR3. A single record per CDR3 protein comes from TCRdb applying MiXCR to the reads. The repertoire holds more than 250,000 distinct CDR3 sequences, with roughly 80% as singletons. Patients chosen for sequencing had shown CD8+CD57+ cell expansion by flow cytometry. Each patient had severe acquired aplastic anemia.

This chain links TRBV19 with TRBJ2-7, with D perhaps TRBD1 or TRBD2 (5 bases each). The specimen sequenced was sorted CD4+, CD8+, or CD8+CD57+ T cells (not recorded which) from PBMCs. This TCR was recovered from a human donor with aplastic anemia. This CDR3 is CASSTVRGYEQYF. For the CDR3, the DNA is TGTGCCAGTAGCACCGTGAGGGGATACGAGCAGTACTTC.